The next 22 T cell receptor delta chains were all read from a single sample in a study of gamma-delta chains in newborns, infants, children. TCRdb applied CATT to the reads for clone calling. The data contain 4,500 to 5,500 delta-chain clones, approximately 5.2% of them seen just once; the ten biggest clones take up 5.5% to 6.5%. Input material: blood. The receptors originated from a child who was a newborn, infant or young child, either healthy, febrile or measles-vaccinated (not recorded which).

The sample holds a few counts of this clone. A much more abundant neighbour one base away suggests this may be a read error. The chain uses TRDV2 and TRDJ1; the match to TRDD3 covers 9 bases. Germline lookup yields CDR1 GEAIGNYY and CDR2 EKD. This CDR3 has 16 amino acids. CDR3 protein: CARDGLGDLRTDKLIF. The CDR3 DNA reads TGTGCCCGTGACGGCCTGGGGGATCTAAGGACCGATAAACTCATCTTT.

By share of the sample, this clone is medium-sized (0.01 to 0.1%). The gene calls are TRDV2 and TRDJ1, with TRDD3 matching 11 bases. The V gene end was trimmed by 1 base and the J gene end by 0 bases; junction bases not matched to a gene: 6. This CDR3 is built from 17 residues. Germline CDR1 reads GEAIGNYY; CDR2 reads EKD. In DNA, the CDR3 is TGTGCCTGTGACACGGTTGGGGGATACGAAAACACCGATAAACTCATCTTT. This codes for CACDTVGGYENTDKLIF.

Only a few counts were recorded for this clone. The chain has TRDV2 and TRDJ1; 11 positions agree with TRDD3. The V gene end was trimmed by 1 base and the J gene end by 3 bases; junction bases not matched to a gene: 12. This CDR3 region has 18 residues. CDR1 GEAIGNYY and CDR2 EKD come from the germline V gene. This chain's CDR3 is CACDTLYLLGDKADKLIF. CDR3 bases: TGTGCCTGTGACACTCTCTACCTACTGGGGGATAAAGCCGATAAACTCATCTTT.

This clone came up a few times. The chain is built from TRDV2 and TRDJ3; TRDD3 matches 7 bases. In germline, CDR1 is GEAIGNYY, CDR2 EKD. The V and J ends lost 3 bases and 0 bases, in that order; junction bases with no gene match: 13. The CDR3 extends over 20 amino acids. The DNA for the CDR3 is TGTGCCTGTGACGCGGTAGAGGTACTGGGGTTCTCCTGGGACACCCGACAGATGTTTTTC. Its translation is CACDAVEVLGFSWDTRQMFF.

In this sample, this clone turned up a few times. The protein in TCRdb stems from a much larger clone and differs at residue 7 from this DNA's translation, likely a read error; here the protein is translated from the DNA. V gene TRDV2 combines with J gene TRDJ3, with D tentatively TRDD2 (5 bases). The CDR3 is 18 residues long. Germline assignment: CDR1 GEAIGNYY and CDR2 EKD. The V end lost 0 bases, the J end lost 0 bases, and 11 bases lay between the germline ends. CDR3: CACDTGRFLSWDTRQMFF. The CDR3, as DNA: TGTGCCTGTGACACCGGGAGATTCCTCTCCTGGGACACCCGACAGATGTTTTTC.

This chain joins TRDV2 and TRDJ1; 12 bases fit TRDD3. Assignment of the J gene here rests on matching the DNA to germline, because TCRdb gives none. Germline V CDR1 and CDR2: GEAIGNYY, EKD. Trimming removed 3 bases from V and 7 bases from J; junction bases left unmatched: 8. The CDR3 totals 15 residues. The CDR3 nucleotides read TGTGCCTGTGACCTTCTGGGGGATACGCAGCCTAAACTCATCTTT. It specifies CACDLLGDTQPKLIF.

This clone was seen a few times. Only one base separates this from a far larger clonotype, so it likely reflects a read error. The V and J genes are TRDV2 and TRDJ1; TRDD3 matches 9 bases. V shed 3 bases, J shed 0 bases, and the junction held 10 bases outside the gene matches. The germline gives CDR1 GEAIGNYY, CDR2 EKD. The CDR3 loop spans 17 amino acids. Here the CDR3 DNA reads TGTGCCTGTGACGCCGCCGGGGATACGAAGTACACCGATAAACTCATCTTT. It is translated as CACDAAGDTKYTDKLIF.

With regard to this clone: A far larger clone is off by one base, so a read error is likely. This chain's CDR3 is CACGTWDTRQMFF. CDR3 in DNA: TGTGCCTGTGGCACCTGGGACACCCGACAGATGTTTTTC. This chain links TRDV2 with TRDJ3; D is unclear. This CDR3 contains 13 residues. The germline CDR1 and CDR2 sequences are GEAIGNYY and EKD.

This clone occurred a few times. The same CDR3 also results from other DNA sequences found in this sample. The rearrangement joins TRDV2 to TRDJ1; 8 bases are a match to TRDD3. V lost 0 bases, J lost 0 bases, and 14 bases stayed unmatched. The CDR3 sequence is 19 residues long. Per germline, CDR1 GEAIGNYY and CDR2 EKD. CDR3 DNA: TGTGCCTGTGACACCGTGGGGGCTGTACTGGGGGCCAACACCGATAAACTCATCTTT. It codes for CACDTVGAVLGANTDKLIF.

Concerning this clone: This may come from a read error, since a much larger clone is one base off. The same CDR3 can be traced to other DNA sequences in this sample. V usage is TRDV2 and J usage is TRDJ3; 9 nucleotides align to TRDD3. V shed 0 bases and J 4 bases; nucleotides not matched to a gene: 9. Per germline, CDR1 GEAIGNYY and CDR2 EKD. The CDR3 extends over 19 amino acids. The CDR3 sequence is CACDTLLGESSWDTRQMFF. CDR3 DNA sequence: TGTGCCTGTGACACCCTACTGGGGGAAAGCTCTTGGGACACCCGACAGATGTTTTTC.

This clone has more than one count but fewer than ten. The sample carries other DNA sequences with the same CDR3. The rearrangement uses TRDV2 and TRDJ1; 10 bases match TRDD3. Trimming cost V 4 bases and J 0 bases; bases outside gene matches: 10. Germline assignment: CDR1 GEAIGNYY and CDR2 EKD. The CDR3 is 17 amino acids. CDR3 sequence: CACDSLKTGGYTDKLIF. The DNA of the CDR3 is TGTGCCTGTGATTCCCTCAAGACTGGGGGATACACCGATAAACTCATCTTT.

In the case of this clone: A much larger clone differs from this one at a single base, so this may be a read error. In DNA, the CDR3 is TGTGCCTGTGACACGGTCCCCCCGGCTCCCACCGATGAACTCATCTTT. Encoded protein: CACDTVPPAPTDELIF. The chain links TRDV2 to TRDJ1; D gene ambiguous. Germline V gives CDR1 GEAIGNYY, CDR2 EKD. The CDR3 is 16 residues long.

The chain uses TRDV1 and TRDJ1; D possibly uses TRDD2 or TRDD3 (7 bases each). In the absence of a J gene in TCRdb, the DNA was matched to germline to assign it here. The germline CDR1 and CDR2 sequences are TSWWSYY and QGS. This CDR3 contains 25 residues. Trimming removed 4 bases at V and 0 bases at J, with 42 bases between. The CDR3 sequence is CALGVPEGIPTRLGIGKRYTDKLIF. The CDR3 region has the DNA TGTGCTCTTGGGGTTCCGGAGGGGATTCCTACCCGGTTGGGGATAGGGAAGCGGTACACCGATAAACTCATCTTT.

Within the sample, this clone is medium-sized (0.01 to 0.1%). This CDR3 is also generated by other DNA sequences in the sample. The rearrangement links TRDV2 to TRDJ1, with D perhaps matching TRDD3 (6 bases). V gave up 2 bases and J gave up 1 base, with 10 bases separating them. Germline CDR1 GEAIGNYY, CDR2 EKD. The CDR3 is 14 residues long. DNA of the CDR3: TGTGCCTGTGACAGTCTTGGGGGCACCGATAAACTCATCTTT. Encoded protein: CACDSLGGTDKLIF.

The CDR3 DNA sequence: TGTGCTCTTGGGGAGGCCCCCTTCCTTCCGTCAGATACGCGAAATAAACTCATCTTT. Protein: CALGEAPFLPSDTRNKLIF. This chain joins TRDV1 and TRDJ1, with D possibly being TRDD2 (7 bases). Matching the DNA to germline supplied the J gene, which TCRdb does not give. This CDR3 comprises 19 residues. Trimming left V 3 bases short and J 6 bases short, with 29 bases between. Germline-derived CDR1 and CDR2 are TSWWSYY and QGS.

Worth noting for this clone: A far larger clone is just one base off, so this is likely a read error. Within the sample, other DNA sequences also encode this same CDR3. This chain links TRDV2 with TRDJ1; 8 bases line up with TRDD3. No J segment appears in TCRdb, so it was assigned here by matching the sequence to germline. The CDR3 contains 24 residues. Germline V CDR1 and CDR2: GEAIGNYY, EKD. V lost 3 bases to trimming and J lost 0 bases; unmatched junction nucleotides: 32. CDR3 protein: CACDSVLSTGGRDPATRYTDKLIF. DNA of the CDR3: TGTGCCTGTGACTCGGTTCTCAGTACTGGGGGGCGAGACCCGGCCACCCGGTACACCGATAAACTCATCTTT.

In the case of this clone: A read error likely explains why the TCRdb protein, taken from a much larger clone, differs from this DNA's translation at residue 8; the protein shown is translated from the DNA. J is TRDJ3 and V is TRDV2; TRDD3 aligns across 7 bases. Germline CDR1 and CDR2: GEAIGNYY and EKD. The CDR3 spans 18 residues. Losses at the gene ends were 1 base for V and 1 base for J; bases not matched to a gene: 6. Here the CDR3 DNA reads TGTGCCTGTGACACGCTGGGGGCTTCGTCCTGGGACACCCGACAGATGTTTTTC. This codes for CACDTLGASSWDTRQMFF.

The V gene went uncalled, while the J gene is TRDJ2; the DNA was not used to check the table's D call, TRDD3. The CDR3 has 20 residues. CDR3 sequence (DNA): TGTGCCTGTGACACCGCTTCCTCATACTGGGGGATGCGCAGGGAAGCACAACTCTTCTTT. This codes for CACDTASSYWGMRREAQLFF.

This clone was detected only a few times. The rearrangement links TRDV1 to TRDJ1; maybe TRDD3 (6 bases). The CDR3 is 18 residues long. Germline values: CDR1 TSWWSYY, CDR2 QGS. V was pared by 3 bases and J by 0 bases, with 20 bases between. The CDR3 loop reads CALGEGSGDSKNTDKLIF. Here the CDR3 DNA reads TGTGCTCTTGGGGAGGGCTCCGGGGATTCCAAAAACACCGATAAACTCATCTTT.

As to this clone: Given a much more abundant clone one base away, this may be a read error. V usage is TRDV2 and J usage is TRDJ1; 7 nucleotides match TRDD3. The germline CDR1 and CDR2 sequences are GEAIGNYY and EKD. This CDR3 is built from 14 residues. J was trimmed by 4 bases and V by 1 base; bases with no gene match: 5. DNA of the CDR3: TGTGCCTGTGACACGCTGGGGGCCGGCGATAAACTCATCTTT. Translating gives CACDTLGAGDKLIF.

A few counts support this clone. A clone one base away is much larger, so this may be a read error. J is TRDJ1 and V is TRDV2, with D maybe TRDD3 (6 bases). CDR1 and CDR2 from the germline V gene are GEAIGNYY and EKD. CDR3 length: 20 residues. Trimming cost V 1 base and J 2 bases, with 28 bases left between them. The CDR3 protein is CACDTIPGFVVGDRTDKLIF. DNA for the CDR3: TGTGCCTGTGACACAATCCCGGGTTTCGTGGTAGGGGATCGAACCGATAAACTCATCTTT.

In this sample, this clone is medium-sized. V gene TRDV2 combines with J gene TRDJ1; TRDD3 agrees at 7 bases. This CDR3 has 18 residues. Trimming took 3 bases from V and 3 from J; bases not matched to a gene: 18. CDR1 and CDR2 (germline): GEAIGNYY, EKD. CDR3 sequence (DNA): TGTGCCTGTGACCCCCTGCGGGGGATGCCCTGGAGGGCCGATAAACTCATCTTT. This sequence encodes CACDPLRGMPWRADKLIF.